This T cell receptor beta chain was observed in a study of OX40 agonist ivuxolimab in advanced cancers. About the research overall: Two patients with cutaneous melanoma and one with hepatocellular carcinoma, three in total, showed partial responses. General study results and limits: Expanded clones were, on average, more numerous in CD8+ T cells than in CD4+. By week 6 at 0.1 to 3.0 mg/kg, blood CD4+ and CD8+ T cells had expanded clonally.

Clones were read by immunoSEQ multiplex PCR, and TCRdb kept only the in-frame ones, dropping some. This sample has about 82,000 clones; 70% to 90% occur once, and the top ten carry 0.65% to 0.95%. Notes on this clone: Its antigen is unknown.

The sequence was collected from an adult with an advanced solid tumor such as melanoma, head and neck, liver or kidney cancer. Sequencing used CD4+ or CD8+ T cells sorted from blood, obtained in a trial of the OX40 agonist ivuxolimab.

In nucleotides, the CDR3 is TGTGCCAGCAGCCCGACGGGAGCTGGAAACACCATATATTTT. It codes for CASSPTGAGNTIYF. The chain is built from TRBV7-9 and TRBJ1-3; no clear D gene. The CDR3 is 14 residues long. The V end lost 5 bases, the J end lost 2 bases, and 10 bases lay between the germline ends. The germline gives CDR1 SEHNR, CDR2 FQNEAQ (reference sequence).